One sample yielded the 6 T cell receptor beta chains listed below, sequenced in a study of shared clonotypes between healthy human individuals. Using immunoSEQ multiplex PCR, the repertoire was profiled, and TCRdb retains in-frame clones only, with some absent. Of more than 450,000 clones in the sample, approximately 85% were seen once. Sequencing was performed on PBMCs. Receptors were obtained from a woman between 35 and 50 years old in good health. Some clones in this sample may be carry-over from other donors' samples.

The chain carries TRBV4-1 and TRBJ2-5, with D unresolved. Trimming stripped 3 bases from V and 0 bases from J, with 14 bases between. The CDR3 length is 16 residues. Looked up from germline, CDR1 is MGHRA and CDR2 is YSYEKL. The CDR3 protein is CASSHVGTANQETQYF. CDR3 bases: TGCGCCAGCAGCCACGTCGGCACAGCAAACCAAGAGACCCAGTACTTC.

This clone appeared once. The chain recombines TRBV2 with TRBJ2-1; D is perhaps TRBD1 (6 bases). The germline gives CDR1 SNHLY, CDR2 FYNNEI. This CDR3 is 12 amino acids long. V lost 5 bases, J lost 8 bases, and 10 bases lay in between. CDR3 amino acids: CASSFQGHEQFF. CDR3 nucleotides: TGTGCCAGCAGTTTCCAGGGGCATGAGCAGTTCTTC.

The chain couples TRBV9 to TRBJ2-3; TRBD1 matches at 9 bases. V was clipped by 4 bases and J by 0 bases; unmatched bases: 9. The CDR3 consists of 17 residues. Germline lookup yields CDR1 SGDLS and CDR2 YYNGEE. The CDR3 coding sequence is TGTGCCAGCAGCCAAGAACACGGGACAGGGAGCACAGATACGCAGTATTTT. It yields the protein CASSQEHGTGSTDTQYF.

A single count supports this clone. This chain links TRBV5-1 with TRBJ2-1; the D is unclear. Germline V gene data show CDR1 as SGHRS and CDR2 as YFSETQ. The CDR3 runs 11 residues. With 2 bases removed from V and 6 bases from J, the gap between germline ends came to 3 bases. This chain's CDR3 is CASSFVNEQFF. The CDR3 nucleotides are TGCGCCAGCAGCTTCGTCAATGAGCAGTTCTTC.

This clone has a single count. The CDR3 region is CASRTGGRIYGYTF. The CDR3, as DNA: TGCGCCAGCAGAACAGGGGGCAGGATCTATGGCTACACCTTC. The chain has TRBV5-1 and TRBJ1-2, with 9 bases aligning to TRBD1. The V segment lost 5 bases and the J segment 4 bases; nucleotides outside the gene matches: 6. This CDR3 has 14 amino acids. Germline-derived CDR1 and CDR2 are SGHRS and YFSETQ.

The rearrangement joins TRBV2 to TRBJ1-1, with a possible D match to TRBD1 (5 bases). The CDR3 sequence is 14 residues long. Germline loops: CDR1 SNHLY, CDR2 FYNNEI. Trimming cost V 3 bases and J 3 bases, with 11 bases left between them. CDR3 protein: CASSDLQEDTEAFF. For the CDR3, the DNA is TGTGCCAGCAGTGACTTACAGGAGGACACTGAAGCTTTCTTT.